One and the same sample provided the 18 T cell receptor beta chains below, sequenced in a study of T cell responses to AZD1222 COVID-19 vaccine (dated by TCRdb to the early 2020s). The time point label here, explained by the study, means: baseline before first vaccination. Libraries were constructed by the immunoSEQ multiplex PCR assay. TCRdb's version of the immuneACCESS table is confined to in-frame rearrangements and falls short of the full clone set. An unresolved V gene accounts for under half of the shortfall where checked; the remainder is of unknown origin. Within this sample are approximately 100,000 clones, with roughly 87% of them counted one time only. The ten top clones hold about 5% of the sample. The sample consisted of peripheral blood, taken on day 0 of AZD1222 vaccination. These receptors came from an adult in good health.

J is TRBJ2-6 and V is TRBV10-3; the D gene is possibly TRBD2 (6 bases). The CDR3 totals 15 residues. Germline assignment: CDR1 ENHRY and CDR2 SYGVKD. The V end lost 6 bases, the J end lost 0 bases, and 9 bases lay between the germline ends. The CDR3 sequence: CAIRGDFSGANVLTF. The CDR3 DNA reads as TGTGCCATCAGGGGGGACTTCTCTGGGGCCAACGTCCTGACTTTC.

The V call is TRBV9, the J call TRBJ2-3, with D possibly being TRBD2 (6 bases). The V and J ends lost 0 bases and 0 bases respectively, with 14 bases between them. CDR3 length: 17 residues. Germline CDR1 reads SGDLS; CDR2 reads YYNGEE. CDR3 in amino acids: CASSVGRGGWSTDTQYF. The CDR3, as DNA: TGTGCCAGCAGCGTAGGGAGGGGAGGATGGAGCACAGATACGCAGTATTTT.

The chain links TRBV12-3 or TRBV12-4 to TRBJ1-1, with D uncertain. V was cut by 3 bases and J by 3 bases, with 8 bases left in between. The CDR3 is 13 amino acids. The CDR3 nucleotides read TGTGCCAGCAGTTTGAGGGCGGACACTGAAGCTTTCTTT. Its translation is CASSLRADTEAFF.

This chain joins TRBV10-3 and TRBJ1-2; D call uncertain. Trimming cost V 0 bases and J 8 bases, with 10 bases left between them. The CDR3 consists of 13 residues. Germline V gene lookup returns CDR1 ENHRY and CDR2 SYGVKD. DNA of the CDR3: TGTGCCATCAGTGAGTCGACACTCATCGGCTACACCTTC. This encodes CAISESTLIGYTF.

The chain couples TRBV19 to TRBJ2-7; 7 nucleotides line up with TRBD1. This CDR3 spans 13 amino acids. With 1 base clipped from V and 3 bases from J, the junction kept 0 bases outside the gene matches. Germline V gene sequence: CDR1 LNHDA, CDR2 SQIVND (reference sequence). CDR3: CASSIGQGYEQYF. For the CDR3, the DNA is TGTGCCAGTAGTATAGGACAGGGCTACGAGCAGTACTTC.

The chain carries TRBV7-2 and TRBJ1-1; the D is unclear. This CDR3 has 15 amino acids. Trimming stripped 5 bases from V and 4 bases from J, with 17 bases between. Germline CDR1 reads SGHTA; CDR2 reads FQGNSA. The chain's CDR3 is CASSPRPTTRTEAFF. The CDR3, as DNA: TGTGCCAGCAGCCCTCGCCCTACAACACGCACTGAAGCTTTCTTT.

CDR3 sequence: CASSRALGEEKLFF. CDR3 nucleotides: TGTGCCAGCAGCCGGGCCTTAGGGGAAGAAAAACTGTTTTTT. This chain joins TRBV7-2 and TRBJ1-4; tentatively, D is TRBD1 (5 bases). CDR1 is SGHTA and CDR2 is FQGNSA in the germline V gene. V was clipped by 5 bases and J by 8 bases, with 15 bases between them. This CDR3 is built from 14 residues.

V is TRBV20-1 and J is TRBJ1-5; TRBD1 is a possible D gene (6 bases). V was clipped by 3 bases and J by 1 base, with 10 bases between them. This CDR3 spans 14 amino acids. From germline, CDR1 is DFQATT and CDR2 SNEGSKA (reference sequence). CDR3 bases: TGCAGTGCTAGTCCCAGGGGAAGCAATCAGCCCCAGCATTTT. Amino acid sequence: CSASPRGSNQPQHF.

V is TRBV3-1 (or the pseudogene TRBV3-2) and J is TRBJ1-2, with 9 nucleotides matching TRBD1. CDR3 length: 16 residues. Germline lookup yields CDR1 LGHDT and CDR2 YNNKEL (reference sequence). After removal of 2 bases from V and 7 bases from J, the junction contained 11 bases not matched to a gene. The CDR3 spells CASSQLTGTGWGGYTF. The DNA of the CDR3 is TGTGCCAGCAGCCAACTTACCGGGACAGGGTGGGGTGGCTACACCTTC.

The rearrangement links TRBV6-5 to TRBJ2-3, with 8 nucleotides matching TRBD2. Trimming at V came to 6 bases and at J to 0 bases, leaving 5 bases not matched to a gene. Germline V CDR1 and CDR2: MNHEY, SVGAGI. The CDR3 is made up of 15 amino acids. The DNA of the CDR3 is TGTGCCAGCAGCAGAACTAGCGGTAGCACAGATACGCAGTATTTT. Translation gives CASSRTSGSTDTQYF.

The rearrangement joins TRBV7-2 to TRBJ1-3; D is uncertain. This CDR3 spans 15 amino acids. V dropped 3 bases and J dropped 1 base, with 10 bases sitting between them. From germline, CDR1 is SGHTA and CDR2 FQGNSA. CDR3 amino acids: CASSFVGLSGNTIYF. CDR3 nucleotide sequence: TGTGCCAGCAGCTTCGTAGGACTATCTGGAAACACCATATATTTT.

The chain combines TRBV3-1 (or the pseudogene TRBV3-2) with TRBJ2-1, with a tentative D call TRBD1 (6 bases). Trimming cost V 4 bases and J 7 bases, with 17 bases left between them. CDR3 length equals 15 residues. Germline V lookup: CDR1 LGHDT, CDR2 YNNKEL (reference sequence). In DNA, the CDR3 is TGTGCCAGCAGCCTGGGGGCCCCCGGTGGGAATGAGCAGTTCTTC. Its protein is CASSLGAPGGNEQFF.

J is TRBJ2-7 and V is TRBV28; 7 nucleotides line up with TRBD2. The CDR3 is 15 residues long. V gave up 5 bases and J gave up 2 bases; unmatched junction bases: 9. The germline V gene encodes CDR1 MDHEN and CDR2 SYDVKM. The CDR3 here is CASSKRRGIAYEQYF. The CDR3 bases are TGTGCCAGCAGTAAAAGGCGGGGGATCGCCTACGAGCAGTACTTC.

This chain links TRBV27 with TRBJ2-1, with 10 bases matching TRBD1. CDR1 is MNHEY and CDR2 is SMNVEV in the germline V gene (reference sequence). This CDR3 region has 15 residues. The ends lost 6 bases at V and 5 bases at J; junction bases unmatched: 7. The CDR3 sequence: CASSSDRGPDNEQFF. CDR3 in DNA: TGTGCCAGCAGCTCCGACAGGGGGCCCGACAATGAGCAGTTCTTC.

The chain carries TRBV30 and TRBJ2-5; D is perhaps TRBD2 (5 bases). The CDR3 contains 13 residues. The germline V gene encodes CDR1 GTSNPN and CDR2 SVGIG (reference sequence). V lost 5 bases to trimming and J lost 7 bases, with 17 bases between them. The CDR3 nucleotides read TGTGCCTGGGGTTCTTCAGGCCGGGGGACCCAGTACTTC. Translating gives CAWGSSGRGTQYF.

The chain links TRBV7-9 to TRBJ2-1; TRBD2 agrees at 7 bases. This CDR3 has 15 amino acids. The germline CDR1 and CDR2 sequences are SEHNR and FQNEAQ (reference sequence). V lost 1 base to trimming and J lost 5 bases; unmatched junction nucleotides: 5. In DNA, the CDR3 is TGTGCCAGCAGCTTAGTAAGCGGGGCCCACAATGAGCAGTTCTTC. Translated, it gives CASSLVSGAHNEQFF.

The chain uses TRBV28 and TRBJ2-5; 11 bases line up with TRBD1. Germline CDR1 MDHEN, CDR2 SYDVKM. The J segment lost 2 bases and the V segment lost 6 bases, leaving 5 bases of the junction unmatched. The CDR3 runs to 15 residues. CDR3 DNA sequence: TGTGCCAGCAGATCGGGACAGGGGGTGCAAGAGACCCAGTACTTC. Translating gives CASRSGQGVQETQYF.

V gene TRBV6-2 or TRBV6-3 combines with J gene TRBJ2-1; no firm D call. This CDR3 is built from 15 residues. Trimming cost V 6 bases and J 2 bases, with 14 bases left between them. Germline assignment: CDR1 MNHEY and CDR2 SVGEGT. CDR3 in DNA: TGTGCCAGCAGCCCACAGAACCGAGCCTACAATGAGCAGTTCTTC. It encodes CASSPQNRAYNEQFF.